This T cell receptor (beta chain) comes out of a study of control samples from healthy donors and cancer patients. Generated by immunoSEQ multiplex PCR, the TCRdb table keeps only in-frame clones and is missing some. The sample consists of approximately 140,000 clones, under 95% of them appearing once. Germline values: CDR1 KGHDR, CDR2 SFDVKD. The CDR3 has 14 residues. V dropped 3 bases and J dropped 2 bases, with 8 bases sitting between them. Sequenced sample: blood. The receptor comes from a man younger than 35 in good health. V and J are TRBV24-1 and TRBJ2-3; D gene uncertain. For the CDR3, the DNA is TGTGCCACCAGTGATGCTACATTCACAGATACGCAGTATTTT. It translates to CATSDATFTDTQYF.